This T cell receptor beta chain emerged from a study of cytomegalovirus exposure and HLA in healthy donors. The PCR ran on 60 Vbeta and 13 Jbeta primers. TCRdb's table, derived via immunoSEQ multiplex PCR, lists solely in-frame clones and lacks some. Found here are 150,000 to 200,000 clones, roughly 85% of them singletons; the top ten hold approximately 0.7%. This CDR3 is built from 13 residues. CDR1 is SNHLY and CDR2 is FYNNEI in the germline V gene. Trimming cost V 7 bases and J 6 bases, with 16 bases left between them. Study-level findings and limits: Most TCR sequences were rare, but some public TCRs occurred in many donors. In a later analysis, an Asian-associated ancestry cluster reportedly showed fewer N-insertions than the approximately 610-donor mean.

Remarks on this clone: As yet, its antigen is unknown.

Sequenced material: PBMCs. This rearrangement joins TRBV2 to TRBJ2-7; TRBD1 is a possible D gene (6 bases). The origin of this receptor is a woman between 35 and 50 years old in good health and CMV-seronegative. Here the CDR3 DNA reads TGTGCCAGCACTGGCAGGGGAAGAGGCGAGCAGTACTTC. Its translation is CASTGRGRGEQYF.